A single sample gave rise to the 8 T cell receptor beta chains below, sequenced in a study of cytomegalovirus exposure and HLA in healthy donors. This PCR relied on a set of 60 Vbeta primers and 13 Jbeta primers. Clones were sequenced by immunoSEQ multiplex PCR, and TCRdb holds only the in-frame ones, with some missing. The sample yields around 280,000 clones, 85% to 90% seen once. The sequenced sample was PBMCs. These receptors originate from a woman aged 18-29 years in good health and CMV-seronegative.

The rearrangement links TRBV13 to TRBJ2-7; 8 bases are shared with TRBD1. CDR1 and CDR2 from the germline V gene are PRHDT and FYEKMQ (reference sequence). The CDR3 covers 18 residues. V lost 0 bases to trimming and J lost 0 bases; unmatched junction nucleotides: 10. CDR3 DNA: TGTGCCAGCAGCTTAGGTCGGACAGGGTCGATCCCCTCCTACGAGCAGTACTTC. Translated: CASSLGRTGSIPSYEQYF.

The chain uses TRBV19 and TRBJ1-2, with TRBD1 identical over 8 bases. Germline V lookup: CDR1 LNHDA, CDR2 SQIVND (reference sequence). V lost 5 bases, J lost 2 bases, and 13 bases stayed unmatched. This CDR3 spans 17 amino acids. The CDR3 sequence: CASSPHSTGGPNYGYTF. CDR3 nucleotide sequence: TGTGCCAGTAGTCCCCACTCAACAGGGGGTCCCAACTATGGCTACACCTTC.

Regarding this clone: The junction departs from germline at one end; a sequencing error may be responsible. This rearrangement joins TRBV2 to TRBJ2-1; 7 positions agree with TRBD2. The CDR3 covers 16 residues. The germline V gene has CDR1 SNHLY and CDR2 FYNNEI. This CDR3 reads CASSVTGGTVYKEQFF. CDR3 DNA: TGTGCCAGCAGTGTTACGGGGGGAACCGTCTACAAGGAGCAGTTCTTC. The entire variable domain, with the rest obtained from reference TRBV2 and TRBJ2-1, is as follows: EPEVTQTPSHQVTQMGQEVILRCVPISNHLYFYWYRQILGQKVEFLVSFYNNEISEKSEIFDDQFSVERPDGSNFTLKIRSTKLEDSAMYFCASSVTGGTVYKEQFFGPGTRLTVL.

The rearrangement joins TRBV13 to TRBJ2-2, with TRBD1 matching over 8 bases. The germline gives CDR1 PRHDT, CDR2 FYEKMQ (reference sequence). This CDR3 region has 17 residues. After removal of 8 bases from V and 1 base from J, the junction contained 12 bases not matched to a gene. For the CDR3, the DNA is TGTGCCAGCCGAAGACCTCACGGACAGGGGAACACCGGGGAGCTGTTTTTT. Its translation: CASRRPHGQGNTGELFF.

In its sample, this clone was seen once. The chain links TRBV6-4 to TRBJ1-1; D perhaps matches TRBD1 (6 bases). Germline V gene data show CDR1 as MRHNA and CDR2 as SNTAGT. This CDR3 region has 15 residues. V was cut by 0 bases and J by 0 bases, with 8 bases left in between. CDR3 amino acids: CASSDSPGVNTEAFF. The DNA for the CDR3 is TGTGCCAGCAGTGACTCACCAGGGGTGAACACTGAAGCTTTCTTT.

There are a few counts of this clone. J is TRBJ1-2 and V is TRBV10-3; 9 bases map to TRBD1. With 0 bases clipped from V and 7 bases from J, the junction kept 12 bases outside the gene matches. From germline, CDR1 is ENHRY and CDR2 SYGVKD. The CDR3 extends over 17 amino acids. The CDR3 loop reads CAISESKGTGMGSGYTF. CDR3 DNA sequence: TGTGCCATCAGTGAGTCGAAAGGGACAGGGATGGGTAGTGGCTACACCTTC.

The chain carries TRBV9 and TRBJ2-7, with 9 bases matching TRBD1. V lost 4 bases to trimming and J lost 5 bases; unmatched junction nucleotides: 4. The CDR3 has 13 amino acids. Germline lookup yields CDR1 SGDLS and CDR2 YYNGEE. The DNA of the CDR3 is TGTGCCAGCAGCTATGGGACAGGGAACGAGCAGTACTTC. Its translation is CASSYGTGNEQYF.

This chain joins TRBV6-1 and TRBJ2-3; TRBD1 agrees at 7 bases. The CDR3 is made up of 13 amino acids. Germline CDR1 is MNHNS and CDR2 is SASEGT. The trim removed 6 bases at V and 4 bases at J, leaving 4 bases unmatched. In nucleotides, the CDR3 is TGTGCCAGCAGAAGGCAGGGGGCAGATACGCAGTATTTT. This sequence encodes CASRRQGADTQYF.